This TCR beta chain came from a study of identical twins. Germline CDR1 MNHEY, CDR2 SVGAGI. The CDR3 totals 19 residues. V gave up 0 bases and J gave up 2 bases, with 21 bases separating them. In TCRdb, the 5' RACE reads were re-called with MiXCR into one record per CDR3 protein. This sample yields around 670,000 distinct CDR3 sequences, of which less than 7% are seen a single time; approximately 1.6% belongs to the top ten. This clonotype was seen repeatedly, ten times or more. This chain connects TRBV6-5 to TRBJ2-3; the D gene is possibly TRBD2 (5 bases). The specimen sequenced was naive T cells sorted from blood. This receptor was identified in a man aged 18 to 30 in good health. The CDR3 spells CASSYSIQGRGHNTDTQYF. The CDR3 bases are TGTGCCAGCAGTTACTCGATCCAAGGACGCGGGCACAACACAGATACGCAGTATTTT.